These 20 T cell receptor beta chains share one sample of origin, sequenced in a study of cytomegalovirus exposure and HLA in healthy donors. Researchers ran the PCR with 60 Vbeta and 13 Jbeta primers. The method was immunoSEQ multiplex PCR; TCRdb's version includes in-frame clones alone and lacks a portion of them. The table records under 200,000 clones, approximately 80% of them present only once. Sequenced: PBMCs. The receptors shown here come from a woman between 45 and 65 years old in good health and CMV-seronegative.

The rearrangement joins TRBV9 to TRBJ2-7, with a tentative D call TRBD2 (6 bases). The CDR3 is 19 residues long. The V end lost 0 bases, the J end lost 0 bases, and 22 bases lay between the germline ends. Germline V gives CDR1 SGDLS, CDR2 YYNGEE. In DNA form, the CDR3 reads TGTGCCAGCAGCGTAGCTACGGGGATGCCCCCCGGGAGCTCCTACGAGCAGTACTTC. The encoded protein is CASSVATGMPPGSSYEQYF.

The chain uses TRBV18 and TRBJ2-1; D might be TRBD1 (6 bases). The CDR3 covers 15 residues. Germline V gene lookup returns CDR1 KGHSH and CDR2 LQKENI. V was cut by 3 bases and J by 5 bases, with 14 bases left in between. Written as DNA, the CDR3 is TGTGCCAGCTCACCCCTGGACAGCCTCAACAATGAGCAGTTCTTC. Amino acids: CASSPLDSLNNEQFF.

The rearrangement uses TRBV2 and TRBJ2-1; 7 bases are shared with TRBD2. The CDR3 is 15 amino acids. With V trimmed by 1 base and J by 0 bases, 0 bases remained unmatched. CDR1 and CDR2 (germline): SNHLY, FYNNEI. The CDR3: CASSEGLASYNEQFF. Here the CDR3 DNA reads TGTGCCAGCAGTGAAGGACTAGCCTCCTACAATGAGCAGTTCTTC. The full variable domain, completed using reference TRBV2 and TRBJ2-1, is EPEVTQTPSHQVTQMGQEVILRCVPISNHLYFYWYRQILGQKVEFLVSFYNNEISEKSEIFDDQFSVERPDGSNFTLKIRSTKLEDSAMYFCASSEGLASYNEQFFGPGTRLTVL.

This clone was picked up a small number of times. V gene TRBV2 combines with J gene TRBJ2-7; D is possibly TRBD1 (6 bases). CDR1 SNHLY and CDR2 FYNNEI come from the germline V gene. Trimming cost V 6 bases and J 3 bases, with 9 bases left between them. The CDR3 is 12 amino acids. CDR3 region: CASRGQNYEQYF. CDR3 nucleotide sequence: TGTGCCAGCAGAGGACAGAACTACGAGCAGTACTTC.

V usage is TRBV27 and J usage is TRBJ2-3; TRBD2 aligns across 8 bases. Trimming at V came to 4 bases and at J to 5 bases, leaving 8 bases not matched to a gene. The CDR3 runs 15 residues. The germline CDR1 and CDR2 sequences are MNHEY and SMNVEV (reference sequence). The CDR3 nucleotides are TGTGCCAGCAGTTGGTTGGGACTAGAGGGAGATACGCAGTATTTT. Its protein product is CASSWLGLEGDTQYF.

In its sample, this clone was seen once. The rearrangement joins TRBV7-9 to TRBJ1-1, with 7 bases identical to TRBD1. With 8 bases clipped from V and 0 bases from J, the junction kept 3 bases outside the gene matches. The length of the CDR3 is 13 residues. The germline V gene encodes CDR1 SEHNR and CDR2 FQNEAQ (reference sequence). The CDR3 spells CASDRAVNTEAFF. The CDR3 DNA reads as TGTGCCAGCGACAGGGCCGTGAACACTGAAGCTTTCTTT.

The gene calls are TRBV2 and TRBJ1-3; 9 bases agree with TRBD1. CDR3 length: 14 amino acids. Looked up from germline, CDR1 is SNHLY and CDR2 is FYNNEI. With 5 bases clipped from V and 4 bases from J, the junction kept 3 bases outside the gene matches. CDR3 in amino acids: CASSRTGAGNTIYF. Written as DNA, the CDR3 is TGTGCCAGCAGTAGGACAGGGGCCGGAAACACCATATATTTT.

The rearrangement uses TRBV11-2 and TRBJ1-1; 8 bases line up with TRBD1. CDR1 and CDR2 (germline): SGHAT, FQNNGV. V trimming: 3 bases; J trimming: 1 base; junction bases outside the gene matches: 1. There are 14 residues in the CDR3. CDR3 loop: CASSFRGPNTEAFF. The CDR3 DNA is TGTGCCAGCAGCTTCAGGGGGCCGAACACTGAAGCTTTCTTT.

The rearrangement uses TRBV5-1 and TRBJ1-4, with 8 bases fitting TRBD1. The germline V gene encodes CDR1 SGHRS and CDR2 YFSETQ. The CDR3 spans 15 residues. The J segment lost 7 bases and the V segment lost 0 bases, leaving 5 bases of the junction unmatched. Here the CDR3 reads CASSLARGLGEKLFF. The CDR3 coding sequence is TGCGCCAGCAGCTTGGCCAGGGGGCTAGGTGAAAAACTGTTTTTT.

The chain links TRBV28 to TRBJ1-4; 7 bases match TRBD1. Germline trimming cut 4 bases from V and 0 bases from J; bases unmatched to any gene: 8. This CDR3 is 17 amino acids long. Germline V CDR1 and CDR2: MDHEN, SYDVKM. CDR3 in DNA: TGTGCCAGCAGTTACCTAGGACAGGCTGCAACTAATGAAAAACTGTTTTTT. Protein product: CASSYLGQAATNEKLFF. The full variable domain, with the rest looked up from reference TRBV28 and TRBJ1-4, is DVKVTQSSRYLVKRTGEKVFLECVQDMDHENMFWYRQDPGLGLRLIYFSYDVKMKEKGDIPEGYSVSREKKERFSLILESASTNQTSMYLCASSYLGQAATNEKLFFGSGTQLSVL.

Written as DNA, the CDR3 is TGTGCCACCAGCAGAGATGTAGCGGGAGGGGAGACCCAGTACTTC. Residues: CATSRDVAGGETQYF. The chain has TRBV15 and TRBJ2-5; TRBD2 matches 11 bases. The trim removed 0 bases at V and 5 bases at J, leaving 2 bases unmatched. This CDR3 is built from 15 residues. Germline V gene sequence: CDR1 LNHNV, CDR2 YYDKDF (reference sequence).

This chain joins TRBV30 and TRBJ2-7; TRBD2 matches at 13 bases. The germline V gene has CDR1 GTSNPN and CDR2 SVGIG (reference sequence). This CDR3 has 18 residues. The V segment lost 4 bases and the J segment 2 bases; nucleotides outside the gene matches: 14. The CDR3 DNA reads as TGTGCCTGGACTTACGGGACTAGCGGGATTCTTTCCCCCTACGAGCAGTACTTC. It translates to CAWTYGTSGILSPYEQYF.

The chain has TRBV27 and TRBJ2-5; 11 nucleotides line up with TRBD1. The end of the DNA fits TRBJ2-7 better, so the J call may be wrong. The CDR3 totals 16 residues. The germline V gene has CDR1 MNHEY and CDR2 SMNVEV (reference sequence). CDR3 in amino acids: CASSPGTGGIPHEQYF. CDR3 bases: TGTGCCAGCAGTCCAGGGACAGGGGGGATACCTCACGAGCAGTACTTC.

A few counts support this clone. V is TRBV9 and J is TRBJ2-5, with 12 bases aligning to TRBD2. Germline trimming cut 0 bases from V and 1 base from J; bases unmatched to any gene: 7. The CDR3 sequence is 18 residues long. Germline V gives CDR1 SGDLS, CDR2 YYNGEE. The CDR3 loop reads CASSVVASGGATQETQYF. CDR3 DNA sequence: TGTGCCAGCAGCGTAGTGGCTAGCGGGGGGGCCACCCAAGAGACCCAGTACTTC.

This chain links TRBV28 with TRBJ2-7, with D unclear. CDR3 length: 13 amino acids. Trimming stripped 8 bases from V and 6 bases from J, with 17 bases between. CDR1 is MDHEN and CDR2 is SYDVKM in the germline V gene. CDR3 loop: CASDGYLSTEQYF. The CDR3 bases are TGTGCCAGCGACGGGTATCTCTCTACCGAGCAGTACTTC. The whole variable domain, filled in from reference TRBV28 and TRBJ2-7, reads DVKVTQSSRYLVKRTGEKVFLECVQDMDHENMFWYRQDPGLGLRLIYFSYDVKMKEKGDIPEGYSVSREKKERFSLILESASTNQTSMYLCASDGYLSTEQYFGPGTRLTVT.

The gene calls are TRBV27 and TRBJ2-3; 10 bases agree with TRBD2. Germline trimming cut 3 bases from V and 5 bases from J; bases unmatched to any gene: 5. Germline V gene lookup returns CDR1 MNHEY and CDR2 SMNVEV (reference sequence). The CDR3 is 15 residues long. Here the CDR3 DNA reads TGTGCCAGCAGTTTGCAGCGGGGGGGCGTAGATACGCAGTATTTT. The encoded protein is CASSLQRGGVDTQYF.

The genes are TRBV2 and TRBJ1-4; D unclear. The V gene lost 7 bases and the J gene lost 8 bases, with 11 bases spanning the gap. Germline-derived CDR1 and CDR2 are SNHLY and FYNNEI. The CDR3 is made up of 12 amino acids. CDR3 in amino acids: CASNFVREKLFF. The CDR3 DNA reads as TGTGCCAGCAACTTTGTGAGGGAAAAACTGTTTTTT. Drawing the rest from reference TRBV2 and TRBJ1-4, the complete variable domain is EPEVTQTPSHQVTQMGQEVILRCVPISNHLYFYWYRQILGQKVEFLVSFYNNEISEKSEIFDDQFSVERPDGSNFTLKIRSTKLEDSAMYFCASNFVREKLFFGSGTQLSVL.

The V call is TRBV6-1, the J call TRBJ1-1; no reliable D call. Trimming cost V 6 bases and J 9 bases, with 11 bases left between them. Germline assignment: CDR1 MNHNS and CDR2 SASEGT. The CDR3 runs to 11 residues. The CDR3: CASRLEPQAFF. As DNA, the CDR3 is TGTGCCAGCAGACTGGAGCCCCAAGCTTTCTTT.

The chain combines TRBV28 with TRBJ1-6, with 8 bases that match TRBD1. CDR1 is MDHEN, CDR2 SYDVKM, per germline. Trimming cost V 5 bases and J 0 bases; bases outside gene matches: 9. This CDR3 comprises 18 residues. The CDR3 coding sequence is TGTGCCAGCAGTATCGCCCGGACAGGGATCTCCTATAATTCACCCCTCCACTTT. Translating it yields CASSIARTGISYNSPLHF.

The rearrangement joins TRBV21-1 to TRBJ1-1; TRBD1, as called in the table, went unchecked against the DNA. TRBV21-1 is a known pseudogene. The CDR3 is 14 amino acids. In DNA form, the CDR3 reads TGTGCCAGCAGCATCTTACAGGGGAGCGGTGAAGCTTTCTTT. This encodes CASSILQGSGEAFF.